This T cell receptor (beta chain) was obtained from a study of blood T cell repertoires in COVID-19. Study in general: The samples span acute and convalescent COVID-19 from the United States, Italy and Spain. T cells, B-cell-depleted T cells, or PBMCs provided the cDNA or gDNA that served as material.

Enrolled during active infection, Seattle patients were then followed longitudinally. Per germline, CDR1 KGHSH and CDR2 LQKENI. The CDR3 is made up of 15 amino acids. V was trimmed by 3 bases and J by 3 bases, leaving 15 bases between them. Original methodology: Reference gene primer amplification in the assay estimated nucleated cell counts. Sequenced by immunoSEQ multiplex PCR; TCRdb stores in-frame clones only, minus some. V, J and clone size are those of that table, while D and trimming were read from the DNA. This table holds 450,000 or so clones, roughly 87% found once. Sequenced input: peripheral blood. The J gene is TRBJ2-7, the V gene TRBV18; TRBD2 is a possible D gene (5 bases). The TCR comes from a man between 18 and 29 years old with COVID-19, enrolled during active disease. The CDR3 sequence is CASSPYGQEGYEQYF. The CDR3 DNA reads as TGTGCCAGCTCACCTTACGGGCAAGAGGGCTACGAGCAGTACTTC.